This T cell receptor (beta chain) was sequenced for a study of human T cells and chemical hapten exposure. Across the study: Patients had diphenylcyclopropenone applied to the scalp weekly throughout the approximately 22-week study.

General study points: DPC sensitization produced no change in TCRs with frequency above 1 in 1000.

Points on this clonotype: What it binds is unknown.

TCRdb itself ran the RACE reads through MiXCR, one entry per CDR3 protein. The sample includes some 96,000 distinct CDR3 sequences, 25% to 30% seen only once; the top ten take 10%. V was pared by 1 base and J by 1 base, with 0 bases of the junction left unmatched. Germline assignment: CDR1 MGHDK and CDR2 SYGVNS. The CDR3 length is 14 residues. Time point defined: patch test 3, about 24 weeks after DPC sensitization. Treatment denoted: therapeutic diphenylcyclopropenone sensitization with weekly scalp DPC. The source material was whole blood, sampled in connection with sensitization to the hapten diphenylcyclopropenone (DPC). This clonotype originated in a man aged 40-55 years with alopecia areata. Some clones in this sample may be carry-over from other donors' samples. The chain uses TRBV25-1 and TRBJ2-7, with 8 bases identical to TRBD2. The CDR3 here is CASSESSGSYEQYF. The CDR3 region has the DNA TGTGCCAGCAGTGAATCTAGCGGGTCCTACGAGCAGTACTTC.